Described below is a single T cell receptor beta chain sequence and its context. In the original processing: Amplification with reference gene primers provided the estimates of nucleated cell counts. Assay: immunoSEQ multiplex PCR; the TCRdb copy retains only in-frame clones and omits some. That table is the source of V, J and clone size, and D and trimming were worked out from the DNA. The table shows 200,000 to 250,000 clones, with around 88% occurring only once. V trimming: 6 bases; J trimming: 3 bases; junction bases outside the gene matches: 8. The CDR3 is 16 residues long. Germline CDR1 is WSHSY and CDR2 is SAAADI. The sample originates from a study of blood T cell repertoires in COVID-19. The wider study: Samples of COVID-19 (acute and convalescent) were obtained from the United States, Italy and Spain. Sample material is recorded as cDNA or gDNA derived from T cells, B-cell-depleted T cells, or PBMCs.

The rearrangement links TRBV10-2 to TRBJ2-4; 10 bases line up with TRBD2. The sequenced sample was peripheral blood. The origin of this receptor is a woman in her 30s who had recovered from COVID-19. This chain's CDR3 is CASRRSGGVSKNIQYF. Here the CDR3 DNA reads TGCGCCAGCAGGAGGAGCGGGGGGGTTAGCAAAAACATTCAGTACTTC.